Below are 7 T cell receptor beta chains sequenced from a single sample in a study of T cells after yellow fever vaccination. In TCRdb, the 5' RACE reads were re-called with MiXCR into one record per CDR3 protein. This repertoire shows fewer than 650,000 distinct CDR3 sequences, 21% found once; its top ten account for 16%. The specimen comprised PBMCs, sampled 21 days after the first yellow fever vaccination. The source of these receptors is a man aged 18 to 35 who received the YFV17D yellow fever vaccine.

This rearrangement joins TRBV6-1 to TRBJ2-7, with TRBD2 matching 9 bases. Germline V CDR1 and CDR2: MNHNS, SASEGT. J gave up 3 bases and V 1 base, and 4 bases lay outside the gene matches. The CDR3 runs 15 residues. The CDR3 spells CASSEGPSGIYEQYF. CDR3 in DNA: TGTGCCAGCAGTGAAGGGCCTAGCGGGATCTACGAGCAGTACTTC.

The CDR3 nucleotides are TGTGCCAGCAGCCGGGAGGGAAGGGGATATGGCTACACCTTC. Amino acid sequence: CASSREGRGYGYTF. The rearrangement uses TRBV9 and TRBJ1-2, with D perhaps matching TRBD1 (5 bases). In germline, CDR1 is SGDLS, CDR2 YYNGEE. This CDR3 comprises 14 residues. V was pared by 4 bases and J by 5 bases, with 15 bases between.

V gene TRBV18 combines with J gene TRBJ1-1; D gene ambiguous. The V gene lost 5 bases and the J gene lost 5 bases, with 15 bases spanning the gap. CDR1 is KGHSH, CDR2 LQKENI, per germline. The CDR3 loop spans 14 amino acids. The CDR3 region has the DNA TGTGCCAGCTCAAGTAAGGTTGAAAGAACTGAAGCTTTCTTT. Protein sequence: CASSSKVERTEAFF.

Only a few counts were recorded for this clonotype. V is TRBV25-1 and J is TRBJ2-5; no firm D call. The CDR3 extends over 13 amino acids. V lost 7 bases, J lost 1 base, and 10 bases lay in between. Per the germline V gene, CDR1 is MGHDK and CDR2 is SYGVNS. The CDR3 here is CASTRFGQETQYF. DNA for the CDR3: TGTGCCAGCACCCGTTTTGGCCAAGAGACCCAGTACTTC.

This sequence joins TRBV3-1 and TRBJ1-1; D is uncertain. CDR3 length: 15 residues. Germline V gives CDR1 LGHDT, CDR2 YNNKEL (reference sequence). V was trimmed by 2 bases and J by 4 bases, leaving 14 bases between them. CDR3 sequence (DNA): TGTGCCAGCAGCCAATTTAGGCTAGTAGTCACTGAAGCTTTCTTT. This translates into CASSQFRLVVTEAFF. Full variable domain (outside the CDR3, taken from reference TRBV3-1 and TRBJ1-1): DTAVSQTPKYLVTQMGNDKSIKCEQNLGHDTMYWYKQDSKKFLKIMFSYNNKELIINETVPNRFSPKSPDKAHLNLHINSLELGDSAVYFCASSQFRLVVTEAFFGQGTRLTVV.

The V gene is TRBV9, the J gene TRBJ2-1; possibly TRBD2 for D (6 bases). Trimming cost V 4 bases and J 4 bases, with 27 bases left between them. The germline V gene has CDR1 SGDLS and CDR2 YYNGEE. This CDR3 region has 19 residues. CDR3 nucleotides: TGTGCCAGCAGCAAAATCCCGGGACTCGCATCCATTGGGTACAATGAGCAGTTCTTC. It codes for CASSKIPGLASIGYNEQFF.

V usage is TRBV6-2 or TRBV6-3 and J usage is TRBJ1-5; D uncertain. Trimming removed 5 bases from V and 9 bases from J, with 11 bases in between. Germline assignment: CDR1 MNHEY and CDR2 SVGEGT. The CDR3 has 12 residues. CDR3 sequence reads: CASSLMFPPQHF. Written as DNA, the CDR3 is TGTGCCAGCAGTCTAATGTTCCCGCCCCAGCATTTT.